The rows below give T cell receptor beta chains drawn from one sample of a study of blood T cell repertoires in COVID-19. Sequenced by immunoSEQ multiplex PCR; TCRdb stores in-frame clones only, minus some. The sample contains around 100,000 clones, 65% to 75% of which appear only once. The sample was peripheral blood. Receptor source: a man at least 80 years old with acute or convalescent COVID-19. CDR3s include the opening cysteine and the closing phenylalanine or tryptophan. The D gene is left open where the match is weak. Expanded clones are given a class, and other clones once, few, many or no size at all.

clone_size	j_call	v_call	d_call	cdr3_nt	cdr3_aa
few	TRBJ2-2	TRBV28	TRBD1	TGTGCCAGCAGTTCCCGCTGGGACAGGGGGGGCACCGGGGAGCTGTTTTTT	CASSSRWDRGGTGELFF
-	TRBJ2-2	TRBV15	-	TGTGCCACCAGCAGCATTGAAGGACTCGGCGGGGAGCTGTTTTTT	CATSSIEGLGGELFF
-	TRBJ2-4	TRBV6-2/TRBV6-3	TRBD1	TGTGCCAGCAGTTACTCGAACGACAGGGACAAAAACATTCAGTACTTC	CASSYSNDRDKNIQYF
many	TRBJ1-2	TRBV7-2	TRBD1	TGTGCCAGCAGCTTCGGACAGGGAGATGGCTACACCTTC	CASSFGQGDGYTF
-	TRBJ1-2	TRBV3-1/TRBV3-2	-	TGTGCCAGCAGCCAATCCCCCAAGGGGTATGGCTACACCTTC	CASSQSPKGYGYTF
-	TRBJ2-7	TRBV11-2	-	TGTGCCAGCAGCCGAGGACATCTCGACGAGCAGTACTTC	CASSRGHLDEQYF
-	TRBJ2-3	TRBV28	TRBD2	TGTGCCAGCAGCCGTCTAGCGGGTTCAGATACGCAGTATTTT	CASSRLAGSDTQYF
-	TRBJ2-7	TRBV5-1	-	TGCGCCAGCAGCTTGTATGGGGCGGCCTACGAGCAGTACTTC	CASSLYGAAYEQYF
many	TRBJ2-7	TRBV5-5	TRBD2	TGTGCCAGCAGCTTGGCACTAGCGAACTACGAGCAGTACTTC	CASSLALANYEQYF
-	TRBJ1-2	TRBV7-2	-	TGTGCCAGCAGCCTCCTCCCGGGGAACTATGGCTACACCTTC	CASSLLPGNYGYTF
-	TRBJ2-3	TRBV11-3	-	TGTGCCAGCAGCAGAGGGGGAGATACGCAGTATTTT	CASSRGGDTQYF
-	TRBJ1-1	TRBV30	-	TGTGCCTGGAGTGCAGGGCGTACTGAAGCTTTCTTT	CAWSAGRTEAFF
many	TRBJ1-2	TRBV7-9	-	TGTGCCAGCAGCTTGGACGGGATCTATGGCTACACCTTC	CASSLDGIYGYTF
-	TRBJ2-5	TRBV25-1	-	TGTGCCAGCAGTGTCGGGACTGGAGAGACCCAGTACTTC	CASSVGTGETQYF
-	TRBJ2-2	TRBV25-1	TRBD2	TGTGCCAGCACCTATAGCGGGAGGGCCGGGGAGCTGTTTTTT	CASTYSGRAGELFF
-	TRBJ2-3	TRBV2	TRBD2	TGTGCCAGCAGTCCAAGCGGGAGGGGGGTGAATACGCAGTATTTT	CASSPSGRGVNTQYF
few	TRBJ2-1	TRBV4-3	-	TGCGCCAGCAGTTTGAGTTACTCGTACAATGAGCAGTTCTTC	CASSLSYSYNEQFF
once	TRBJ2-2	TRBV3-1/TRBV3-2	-	TGTGCCAGCAGCCAAGCATACAGGGACACCGGGGAGCTGTTTTTT	CASSQAYRDTGELFF
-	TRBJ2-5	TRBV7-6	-	TGTGCCAGCAGCAGCCCAACAGGGTTCGGACAGGAGACCCAGTACTTC	CASSSPTGFGQETQYF
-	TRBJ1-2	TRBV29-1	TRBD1	TGCAGCGTTGTGGACGACAGAGGGGGCGGCTACACCTTC	CSVVDDRGGGYTF
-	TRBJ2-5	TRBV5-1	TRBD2	TGCGCCAGCAGCTTGGGACTAGCGCGAGTCGGAGAAGAGACCCAGTACTTC	CASSLGLARVGEETQYF
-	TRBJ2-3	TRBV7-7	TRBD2	TGTGCCAGCAGCCGCCTAGCGGGACCCACAGATACGCAGTATTTT	CASSRLAGPTDTQYF
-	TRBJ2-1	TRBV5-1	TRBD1	TGCGCCAGCAGCTCTGGACAGGGGTGGAATGAGCAGTTCTTC	CASSSGQGWNEQFF
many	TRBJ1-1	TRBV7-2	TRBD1	TGTGCCAGCAGCCTGGGACAGGGGGCTTTTGATGAAGCTTTCTTT	CASSLGQGAFDEAFF
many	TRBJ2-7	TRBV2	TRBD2	TGTGCCAGCAGTGGAGATAGCGGGAGAGGCGAGCAGTACTTC	CASSGDSGRGEQYF